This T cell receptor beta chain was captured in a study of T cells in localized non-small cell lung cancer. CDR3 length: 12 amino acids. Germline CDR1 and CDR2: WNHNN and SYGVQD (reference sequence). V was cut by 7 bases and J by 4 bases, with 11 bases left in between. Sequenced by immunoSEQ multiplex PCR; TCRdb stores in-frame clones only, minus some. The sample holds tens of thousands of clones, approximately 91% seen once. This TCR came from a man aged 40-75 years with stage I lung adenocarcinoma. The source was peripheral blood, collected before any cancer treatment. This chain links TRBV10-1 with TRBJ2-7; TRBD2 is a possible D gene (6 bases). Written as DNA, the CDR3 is TGCGCCAGCAAGACTAGTCGGTACGAGCAGTACTTC. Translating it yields CASKTSRYEQYF.